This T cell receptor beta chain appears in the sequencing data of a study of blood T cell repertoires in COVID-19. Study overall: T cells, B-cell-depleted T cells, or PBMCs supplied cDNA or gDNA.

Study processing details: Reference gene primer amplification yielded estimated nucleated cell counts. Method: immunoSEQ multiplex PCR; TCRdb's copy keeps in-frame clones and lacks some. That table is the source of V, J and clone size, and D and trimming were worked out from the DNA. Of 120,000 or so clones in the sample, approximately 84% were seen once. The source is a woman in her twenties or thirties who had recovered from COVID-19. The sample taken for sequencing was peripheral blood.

This CDR3 reads CASRAGANIQYF. CDR3 bases: TGTGCCAGCAGGGCAGGGGCAAACATTCAGTACTTC. The V gene is TRBV7-2, the J gene TRBJ2-4, with D possibly TRBD1 on 6 matching bases. Trimming shortened V by 6 bases and J by 6 bases, and 9 bases separated the two germline ends. Per germline, CDR1 SGHTA and CDR2 FQGNSA. The CDR3 sequence is 12 residues long.